Following are 3 T cell receptor beta chains from one sample sequenced in a study of T cell responses to AZD1222 COVID-19 vaccine. Libraries were prepared by immunoSEQ multiplex PCR; TCRdb keeps only in-frame clonotypes and omits some of them. Among 150,000 to 200,000 clones listed, over 70% were seen once. The sequencing used peripheral blood, collected on day 0 of MenACWY control vaccination. The receptors here all came from an adult in good health.

The chain employs TRBV19 and TRBJ1-2; D is unclear. Looked up from germline, CDR1 is LNHDA and CDR2 is SQIVND (reference sequence). The ends were cut back, 3 bases at V and 2 bases at J, with 7 bases in the middle. This CDR3 is built from 13 residues. In DNA, the CDR3 is TGTGCCAGTAGTATTTCGGGAAACTATGGCTACACCTTC. It is translated as CASSISGNYGYTF.

V gene TRBV6-5 combines with J gene TRBJ2-7; D gene unclear. Germline V lookup: CDR1 MNHEY, CDR2 SVGAGI. The V gene lost 6 bases and the J gene lost 0 bases, with 12 bases spanning the gap. The CDR3 is 14 residues long. CDR3 amino acids: CASRPGPDSYEQYF. In DNA form, the CDR3 reads TGTGCCAGCAGACCAGGACCCGACTCCTACGAGCAGTACTTC.

J is TRBJ1-5 and V is TRBV7-8; D may be TRBD1 (5 bases). CDR1 SGHVS and CDR2 FQNEAQ come from the germline V gene. Deletions cut 0 bases from V and 6 bases from J, with 15 bases between. This CDR3 is built from 16 residues. The CDR3 DNA follows: TGTGCCAGCAGCTTAGCCAGGTCGTCGGGACGTCAGCCCCAGCATTTT. Translated: CASSLARSSGRQPQHF.